These 20 T cell receptor beta chains originate from one sample sequenced in a study of blood T cells in healthy people across ages (dated by TCRdb to the mid-2010s). Library preparation employed 5' RACE. Data came from an Illumina HiSeq 2500. The second PCR ran for roughly 7 to 12 cycles and used a J-beta primer mix along with a sample-barcoded 5' primer. Through fastp at Q25 and MiXCR, TCRdb rebuilt clones from the public reads, retaining in-frame beta chains. Every distinct CDR3 protein forms one entry, paired with its most common genes and DNA. The table for this sample lists some 850,000 distinct CDR3 sequences; roughly 24% of them were counted only once. Together, the top ten hold 2.5% to 3.5% of the sample. The same data also went into a second study, on T cells of mothers and their children.

The sequenced sample consisted of blood. The receptor source for this set is a boy aged 5-17 years in good health.

There are a few counts of this clonotype. The genes are TRBV12-3 or TRBV12-4 and TRBJ2-5, with 9 bases lining up with TRBD1. J was trimmed by 6 bases and V by 6 bases; bases with no gene match: 8. This CDR3 has 14 residues. In nucleotides, the CDR3 is TGTGCCAGCAGCGGGACAGGGTACGGAAAGACCCAGTACTTC. This sequence encodes CASSGTGYGKTQYF.

J is TRBJ1-1 and V is TRBV10-3; a possible D gene is TRBD1 (6 bases). CDR1 is ENHRY and CDR2 is SYGVKD in the germline V gene. The CDR3 consists of 11 residues. Trimming took 6 bases from V and 8 from J, leaving 10 bases between them. For the CDR3, the DNA is TGTGCCATCAGCCTCGGGGGCGAAGCTTTCTTT. Amino acid sequence: CAISLGGEAFF.

The rearrangement uses TRBV28 and TRBJ2-5, with D uncertain. The CDR3 spans 13 residues. Germline V CDR1 and CDR2: MDHEN, SYDVKM. The ends were cut back, 4 bases at V and 11 bases at J, with 17 bases in the middle. The chain's CDR3 is CASSSIGAQEQYF. CDR3 DNA: TGTGCCAGCAGTTCCATCGGTGCTCAGGAGCAGTACTTC.

This clonotype has more than one count but fewer than ten. The J gene is TRBJ1-2, the V gene TRBV19; 7 nucleotides match TRBD1. Trimming cost V 6 bases and J 1 base; bases outside gene matches: 8. The CDR3 extends over 15 amino acids. Germline values: CDR1 LNHDA, CDR2 SQIVND (reference sequence). CDR3 sequence: CASRDGQVFNYGYTF. For the CDR3, the DNA is TGTGCCAGTAGGGACGGACAGGTCTTTAACTATGGCTACACCTTC.

CDR3 nucleotide sequence: TGCAGTGTTCCGACAGGGAATGTCGAGCAGTACTTC. Its protein is CSVPTGNVEQYF. The chain links TRBV20-1 to TRBJ2-7, with 7 positions matching TRBD1. Germline V gives CDR1 DFQATT, CDR2 SNEGSKA (reference sequence). This CDR3 spans 12 amino acids. The J segment lost 6 bases and the V segment lost 7 bases, leaving 9 bases of the junction unmatched.

This clonotype was observed a few times. This sequence joins TRBV20-1 and TRBJ2-1; D is ambiguous. This CDR3 is 11 amino acids long. Trimming removed 6 bases at V and 8 bases at J, with 11 bases between. CDR1 and CDR2 (germline): DFQATT, SNEGSKA (reference sequence). The CDR3 loop reads CSASVGYEQFF. The CDR3 nucleotides are TGCAGTGCCAGTGTAGGGTATGAGCAGTTCTTC.

The rearrangement joins TRBV20-1 to TRBJ2-2, with D possibly being TRBD1 (5 bases). V lost 2 bases and J lost 7, with 11 bases in between. CDR1 and CDR2 from the germline V gene are DFQATT and SNEGSKA (reference sequence). CDR3 length equals 13 residues. The CDR3 sequence is CSARQGGVGELFF. Written as DNA, the CDR3 is TGCAGTGCTAGACAGGGTGGAGTCGGGGAGCTGTTTTTT.

This clonotype was counted only a few times. The V and J genes are TRBV28 and TRBJ2-7, with 8 bases aligning to TRBD2. Germline lookup yields CDR1 MDHEN and CDR2 SYDVKM. J lost 4 bases, V lost 4 bases, and 6 bases had no gene match. The CDR3 totals 14 residues. This CDR3 is CASSYGGAGYEQYF. The CDR3 region has the DNA TGTGCCAGCAGTTACGGGGGGGCCGGGTACGAGCAGTACTTC.

This clonotype was counted only a few times. The junction does not match germline at one end; this may be a read error. The genes are TRBV9 and TRBJ1-6, with 8 bases fitting TRBD1. This CDR3 has 14 amino acids. The germline V gene has CDR1 SGDLS and CDR2 YYNGEE. CDR3 DNA sequence: TGTGCCAGCAGCCTGGGACAGGTTAATCCACCCCTCCACTTT. It specifies CASSLGQVNPPLHF.

The CDR3 loop reads CASSLRGAGKKPQHF. DNA of the CDR3: TGTGCCAGCAGCTTAAGGGGGGCAGGAAAAAAGCCCCAGCATTTT. This sequence joins TRBV7-2 and TRBJ1-5, with D possibly TRBD1 on 6 matching bases. Germline V gives CDR1 SGHTA, CDR2 FQGNSA. The CDR3 contains 15 residues. V was shortened by 2 bases and J by 8 bases, with 16 bases between the two germline ends.

CDR3 amino acids: CAISESYEANYGYTF. CDR3 DNA sequence: TGTGCCATCAGTGAGTCGTACGAAGCTAACTATGGCTACACCTTC. The chain joins TRBV10-3 to TRBJ1-2; D is undetermined. V was cut by 0 bases and J by 0 bases, with 8 bases left in between. The CDR3 contains 15 residues. Germline assignment: CDR1 ENHRY and CDR2 SYGVKD.

The DNA of the CDR3 is TGCAGTGCTTACGACAGCGGCGACGAGCAGTACTTC. This gives the protein CSAYDSGDEQYF. V usage is TRBV20-1 and J usage is TRBJ2-7; the D call may be TRBD1 or TRBD2 (5 bases each). V was shortened by 5 bases and J by 5 bases, with 13 bases between the two germline ends. There are 12 residues in the CDR3. Germline assignment: CDR1 DFQATT and CDR2 SNEGSKA (reference sequence).

This clonotype was observed a handful of times. J is TRBJ2-1 and V is TRBV6-5; the D gene is possibly TRBD1 (6 bases). The better agreement between TRBJ2-5 and the DNA end casts doubt on the J call. Germline lookup yields CDR1 MNHEY and CDR2 SVGAGI. This CDR3 region has 16 residues. The CDR3 DNA sequence: TGTGCCAGCAGTTACTCTAATTGGGGGCAGGGGGAGACCCAGTACTTC. Translated, it gives CASSYSNWGQGETQYF.

This clonotype came up a few times. J is TRBJ2-6 and V is TRBV12-3 or TRBV12-4, with 11 positions matching TRBD1. V shed 6 bases, J shed 1 base, and the junction held 8 bases outside the gene matches. CDR3 size: 18 residues. The CDR3 region is CASRFSDRGQSGANVLTF. CDR3 nucleotide sequence: TGTGCCAGCAGATTCTCGGACAGGGGGCAGTCTGGGGCCAACGTCCTGACTTTC.

This clonotype has more than one count but fewer than ten. CDR3 in amino acids: CAIGKEGYEQYF. CDR3 DNA sequence: TGTGCCATCGGGAAAGAGGGCTACGAGCAGTACTTC. V gene TRBV10-3 combines with J gene TRBJ2-7; D perhaps matches TRBD2 (5 bases). Germline V lookup: CDR1 ENHRY, CDR2 SYGVKD. This CDR3 has 12 residues. Trimming cost V 8 bases and J 3 bases, with 11 bases left between them.

J is TRBJ2-7 and V is TRBV7-2, with D perhaps matching TRBD1 (5 bases). Germline-derived CDR1 and CDR2 are SGHTA and FQGNSA. The CDR3 runs to 18 residues. The V and J ends lost 2 bases and 0 bases respectively, with 20 bases between them. The CDR3 protein is CASSLRGVGRLFSYEQYF. In nucleotides, the CDR3 is TGTGCCAGCAGCTTAAGGGGTGTTGGGCGGTTGTTCTCCTACGAGCAGTACTTC.

The gene calls are TRBV14 and TRBJ1-4; tentatively, D is TRBD1 (5 bases). Trimming took 3 bases from V and 0 from J, leaving 11 bases between them. This CDR3 has 16 residues. The germline gives CDR1 SGHDN, CDR2 FVKESK. DNA for the CDR3: TGTGCCAGCAGCCAGCGACAGACAACAACTAATGAAAAACTGTTTTTT. Its protein is CASSQRQTTTNEKLFF.

This clonotype was seen only a few times. This sequence joins TRBV20-1 and TRBJ1-1; D is ambiguous. CDR3 length: 12 amino acids. The germline V gene has CDR1 DFQATT and CDR2 SNEGSKA (reference sequence). The CDR3 loop reads CSAMVVGDKAFF. The CDR3 region has the DNA TGCAGCGCGATGGTAGTGGGAGATAAAGCTTTCTTT.

V is TRBV5-5 and J is TRBJ1-3, with 7 bases lining up with TRBD1. This CDR3 has 16 amino acids. Looked up from germline, CDR1 is SGHKS and CDR2 is YYEKEE (reference sequence). With V trimmed by 1 base and J by 0 bases, 4 bases remained unmatched. In nucleotides, the CDR3 is TGTGCCAGCAGCTTGAAGGGACAGAGCTCTGGAAACACCATATATTTT. Its protein is CASSLKGQSSGNTIYF.

The J gene is TRBJ1-3, the V gene TRBV21-1. TRBV21-1 is labeled a pseudogene. CDR3 length: 14 amino acids. The CDR3 DNA sequence: TGTGCCAGCACCGCGGCGACCTCTGGAAACACCATATATTTT. As protein: CASTAATSGNTIYF.